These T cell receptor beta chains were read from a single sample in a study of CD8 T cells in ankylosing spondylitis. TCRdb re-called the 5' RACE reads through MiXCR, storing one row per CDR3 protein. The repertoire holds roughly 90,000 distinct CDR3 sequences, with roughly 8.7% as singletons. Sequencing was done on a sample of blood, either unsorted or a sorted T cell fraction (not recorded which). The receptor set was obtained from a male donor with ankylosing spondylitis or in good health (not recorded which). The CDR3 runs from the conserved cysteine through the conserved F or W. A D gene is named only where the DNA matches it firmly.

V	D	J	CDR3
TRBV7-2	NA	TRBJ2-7	CASSLGYVSYEQYF
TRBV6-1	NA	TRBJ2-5	CASSENRVIVRETQYF
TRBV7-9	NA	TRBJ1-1	CASSLGSGAGNTEAFF
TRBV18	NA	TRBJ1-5	CASSPLRDSNQPQHF
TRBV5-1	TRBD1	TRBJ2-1	CASNLRPDRDYNEQFF
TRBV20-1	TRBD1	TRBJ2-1	CSARVVGQGRHNEQFF
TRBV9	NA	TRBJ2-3	CASSPSDLTQYF
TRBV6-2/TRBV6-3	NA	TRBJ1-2	CASSSRRVDGYTF
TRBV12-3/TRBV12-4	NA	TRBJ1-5	CASSQGFNQPQHF
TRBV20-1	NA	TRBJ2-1	CSARRPIAGNEQFF
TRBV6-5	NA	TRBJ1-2	CASSSPQRGYGYTF
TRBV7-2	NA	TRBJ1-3	CASNLGFSGNTIYF
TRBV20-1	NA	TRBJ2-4	CSARGALAKNIQYF
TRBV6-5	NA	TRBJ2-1	CASSYSNPGESYNEQFF
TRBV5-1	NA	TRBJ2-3	CASSPQGADTQYF
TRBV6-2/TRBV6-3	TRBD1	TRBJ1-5	CASISDRGLFSNQPQHF
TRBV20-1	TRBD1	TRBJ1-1	CSARAQGAVGEAFF
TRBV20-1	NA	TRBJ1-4	CSASGIHQRNEKLFF
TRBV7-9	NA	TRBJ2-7	CASSLGGRGAWEQYF
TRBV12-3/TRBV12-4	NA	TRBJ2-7	CASTKQGRVYEQYF
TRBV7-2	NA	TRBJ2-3	CASSLGGAGTDTQYF
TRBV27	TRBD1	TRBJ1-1	CASSSILTGDEAFF
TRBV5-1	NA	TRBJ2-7	CASSLAGGLFDEQYF
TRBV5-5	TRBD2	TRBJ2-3	CASSLVAGGTDTQYF
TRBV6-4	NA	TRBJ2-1	CASSDFSTNNEQFF